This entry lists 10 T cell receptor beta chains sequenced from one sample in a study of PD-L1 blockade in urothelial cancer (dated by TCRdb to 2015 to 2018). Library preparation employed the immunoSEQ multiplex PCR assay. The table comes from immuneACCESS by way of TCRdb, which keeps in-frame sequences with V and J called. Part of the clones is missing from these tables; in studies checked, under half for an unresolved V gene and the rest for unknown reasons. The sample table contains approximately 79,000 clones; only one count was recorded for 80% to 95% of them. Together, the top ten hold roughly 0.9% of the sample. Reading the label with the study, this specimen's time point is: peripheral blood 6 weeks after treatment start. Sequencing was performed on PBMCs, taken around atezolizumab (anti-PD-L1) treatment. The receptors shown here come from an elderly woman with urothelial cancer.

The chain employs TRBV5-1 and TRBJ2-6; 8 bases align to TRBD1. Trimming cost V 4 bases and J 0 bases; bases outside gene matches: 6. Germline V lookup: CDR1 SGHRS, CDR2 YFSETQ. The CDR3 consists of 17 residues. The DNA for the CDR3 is TGCGCCAGCAGCCCGACAGGGGCCCTCTCTGGGGCCAACGTCCTGACTTTC. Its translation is CASSPTGALSGANVLTF.

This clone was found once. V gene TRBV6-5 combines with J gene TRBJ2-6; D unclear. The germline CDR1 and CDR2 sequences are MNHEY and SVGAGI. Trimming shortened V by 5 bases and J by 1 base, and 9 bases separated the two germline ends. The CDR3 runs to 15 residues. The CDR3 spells CASSRDHSGANVLTF. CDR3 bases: TGTGCCAGCAGTCGCGATCATTCTGGGGCCAACGTCCTGACTTTC.

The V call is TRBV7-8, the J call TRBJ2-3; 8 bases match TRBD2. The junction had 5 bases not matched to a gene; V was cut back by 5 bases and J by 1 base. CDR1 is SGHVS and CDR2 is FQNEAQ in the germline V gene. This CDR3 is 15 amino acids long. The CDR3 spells CASSPRGGGTDTQYF. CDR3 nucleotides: TGTGCCAGCAGCCCCCGGGGGGGAGGCACAGATACGCAGTATTTT. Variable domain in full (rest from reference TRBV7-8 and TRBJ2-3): GAGVSQSPRYKVAKRGQDVALRCDPISGHVSLFWYQQALGQGPEFLTYFQNEAQLDKSGLPSDRFFAERPEGSVSTLKIQRTQQEDSAVYLCASSPRGGGTDTQYFGPGTRLTVL.

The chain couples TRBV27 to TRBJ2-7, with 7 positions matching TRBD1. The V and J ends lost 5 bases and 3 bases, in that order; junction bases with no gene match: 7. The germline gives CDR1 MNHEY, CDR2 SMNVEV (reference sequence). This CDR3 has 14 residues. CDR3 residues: CASSRLAGGYEQYF. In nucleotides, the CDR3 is TGTGCCAGCAGTCGTCTCGCAGGGGGCTACGAGCAGTACTTC.

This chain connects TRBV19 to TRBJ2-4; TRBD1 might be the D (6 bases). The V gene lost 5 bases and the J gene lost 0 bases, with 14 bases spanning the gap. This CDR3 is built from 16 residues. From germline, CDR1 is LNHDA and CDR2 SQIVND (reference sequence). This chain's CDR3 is CASSSGQPQAKNIQYF. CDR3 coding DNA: TGTGCCAGTAGTTCCGGACAGCCTCAAGCCAAAAACATTCAGTACTTC.

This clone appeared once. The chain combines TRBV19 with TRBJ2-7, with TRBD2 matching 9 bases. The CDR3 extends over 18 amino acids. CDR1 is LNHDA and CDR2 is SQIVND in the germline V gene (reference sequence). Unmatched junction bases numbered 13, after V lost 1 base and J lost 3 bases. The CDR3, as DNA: TGTGCCAGTAGTATAGGGGGTAGCGGGGGTGCCAGTGTCTACGAGCAGTACTTC. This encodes CASSIGGSGGASVYEQYF.

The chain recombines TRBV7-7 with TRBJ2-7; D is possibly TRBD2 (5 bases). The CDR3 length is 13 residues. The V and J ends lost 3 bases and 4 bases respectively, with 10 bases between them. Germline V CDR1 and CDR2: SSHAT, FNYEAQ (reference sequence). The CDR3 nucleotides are TGTGCCAGCAGCTTTGCGGGTGGGTACGAGCAGTACTTC. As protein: CASSFAGGYEQYF.

The CDR3 DNA is TGCGCCAGCAGCCCCCTAGCGGCCCACCAAGAGACCCAGTACTTC. Its translation is CASSPLAAHQETQYF. The V gene is TRBV5-1, the J gene TRBJ2-5, with 7 bases identical to TRBD2. Unmatched junction bases numbered 6, after V lost 4 bases and J lost 0 bases. Germline-derived CDR1 and CDR2 are SGHRS and YFSETQ. The CDR3 runs to 15 residues. Complete variable domain (other parts from reference TRBV5-1 and TRBJ2-5): KAGVTQTPRYLIKTRGQQVTLSCSPISGHRSVSWYQQTPGQGLQFLFEYFSETQRNKGNFPGRFSGRQFSNSRSEMNVSTLELGDSALYLCASSPLAAHQETQYFGPGTRLLVL.

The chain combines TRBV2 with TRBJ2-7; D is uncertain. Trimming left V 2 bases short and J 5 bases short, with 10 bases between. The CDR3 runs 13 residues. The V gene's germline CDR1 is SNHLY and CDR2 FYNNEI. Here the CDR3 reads CASSEWAPHEQYF. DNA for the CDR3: TGTGCCAGCAGTGAATGGGCACCCCACGAGCAGTACTTC.

The DNA of the CDR3 is TGTGCCAGCAGAGGGGGGTCAGGGGGAAATGAGCAGTTCTTC. It specifies CASRGGSGGNEQFF. The chain combines TRBV6-1 with TRBJ2-1, with TRBD1 as a possible D gene (7 bases). The CDR3 runs to 14 residues. V was pared by 6 bases and J by 7 bases, with 16 bases between. CDR1 and CDR2 from the germline V gene are MNHNS and SASEGT.